These T cell receptor beta chains were read from a single sample in a study of memory CD4+ T cells and cytomegalovirus serostatus. Here immunoSEQ multiplex PCR was the method, and the copy in TCRdb shows in-frame clones only, minus some. The table lists 55,000 to 75,000 clones, 82% of them singletons. The specimen sequenced was memory CD4+ T cells from blood. These receptors came from an adult in good health and CMV-seronegative. Each CDR3 is given with its conserved first and last residue. The order of the fields is D gene, clone size, V gene, J gene, CDR3 protein, CDR3 DNA. A D gene is named only where the DNA matches it firmly. Size tells how often a clone was seen (once, few, many) or the class of an expanded clone, and some rows leave it out.

TRBD2	few	TRBV10-1	TRBJ2-1	CASSDSSGPSYNEQFF	TGCGCCAGCAGTGACTCTAGCGGACCATCCTACAATGAGCAGTTCTTC
-	-	TRBV28	TRBJ1-1	CASSLRAGAFF	TGTGCCAGCAGTCTCCGGGCAGGAGCTTTCTTT
-	-	TRBV18	TRBJ2-2	CASSPPRRNTGELFF	TGTGCCAGCTCACCACCCAGGCGGAACACCGGGGAGCTGTTTTTT
-	-	TRBV4-1	TRBJ1-5	CASSSREKSSNQPQHF	TGCGCCAGCAGCTCCCGGGAGAAGTCTAGCAATCAGCCCCAGCATTTT
-	few	TRBV4-1	TRBJ2-7	CASSQASRGRNEQYF	TGCGCCAGCAGCCAAGCAAGCAGGGGAAGAAACGAGCAGTACTTC
-	-	TRBV5-1	TRBJ2-3	CASSSETLGTQYF	TGCGCCAGCAGTTCGGAGACTCTGGGTACGCAGTATTTT
-	-	TRBV2	TRBJ1-2	CASSEGGKGYTF	TGTGCCAGCAGTGAAGGGGGGAAGGGCTACACCTTC
-	-	TRBV7-2	TRBJ1-3	CASSLGNSGNTIYF	TGTGCCAGCAGCTTAGGCAACTCTGGAAACACCATATATTTT
TRBD2	-	TRBV11-2	TRBJ2-1	CASSPIAGAGEQFF	TGTGCCAGCAGCCCAATAGCGGGAGCGGGCGAGCAGTTCTTC
TRBD2	-	TRBV6-6	TRBJ2-1	CASSLERGWFF	TGTGCCAGCAGTCTAGAGCGGGGGTGGTTCTTC
-	-	TRBV7-2	TRBJ1-1	CASSPTGRPTEAFF	TGTGCCAGCAGCCCAACAGGGAGACCCACTGAAGCTTTCTTT
TRBD1	-	TRBV10-1	TRBJ2-1	CASSTGGTSPEQFF	TGCGCCAGCAGCACAGGGGGTACCTCCCCCGAGCAGTTCTTC
-	-	TRBV6-6	TRBJ2-7	CASSPERYEQYF	TGTGCCAGCAGCCCCGAGCGCTACGAGCAGTACTTC